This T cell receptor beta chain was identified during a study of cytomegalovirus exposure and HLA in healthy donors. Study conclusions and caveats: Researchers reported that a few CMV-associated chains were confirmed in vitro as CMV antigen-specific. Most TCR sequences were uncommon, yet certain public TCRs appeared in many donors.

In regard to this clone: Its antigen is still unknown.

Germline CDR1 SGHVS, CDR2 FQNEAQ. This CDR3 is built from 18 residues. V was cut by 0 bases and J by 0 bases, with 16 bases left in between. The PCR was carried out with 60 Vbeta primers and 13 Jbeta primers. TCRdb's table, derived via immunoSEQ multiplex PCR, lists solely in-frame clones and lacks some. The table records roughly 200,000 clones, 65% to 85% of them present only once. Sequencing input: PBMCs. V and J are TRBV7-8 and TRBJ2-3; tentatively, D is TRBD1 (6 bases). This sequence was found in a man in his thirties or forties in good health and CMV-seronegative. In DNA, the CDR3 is TGTGCCAGCAGCTTAGCGTCTATTGGGGGCAGGAGCACAGATACGCAGTATTTT. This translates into CASSLASIGGRSTDTQYF.